These 27 T cell receptor beta chains were all obtained from the same sample, sequenced in a study of blood T cells in healthy people across ages. Then a second PCR, running about 6 to 11 cycles, was carried out with a sample-barcoded 5' primer and a J-beta primer mix. TCRdb reprocessed the 5' RACE reads with MiXCR, giving one entry per CDR3 protein. The data hold 1.4 million to 1.5 million distinct CDR3 sequences, with around 42% observed a single time. The sample was blood. These receptors were collected from a woman aged 18 to 35 in good health.

This clonotype was picked up many times. The chain is built from TRBV4-1 and TRBJ1-2; 7 bases agree with TRBD1. Trimming cost V 10 bases and J 6 bases; bases outside gene matches: 11. There are 13 residues in the CDR3. Germline lookup yields CDR1 MGHRA and CDR2 YSYEKL. The CDR3 loop is CAKSTGTRHGYTF. In DNA, the CDR3 is TGCGCCAAATCGACAGGGACGAGACATGGCTACACCTTC.

The CDR3 protein is CASTGSGQEDYEQYF. The CDR3 DNA follows: TGTGCCAGCACTGGGTCGGGACAGGAGGACTACGAGCAGTACTTC. The chain has TRBV28 and TRBJ2-5; 8 bases are a match to TRBD1. The J call may not be correct, given that the DNA end is closer to TRBJ2-7. This CDR3 contains 15 residues. Germline CDR1 MDHEN, CDR2 SYDVKM.

The V and J genes are TRBV19 and TRBJ2-1, with 13 nucleotides matching TRBD2. CDR3 length: 15 residues. V lost 7 bases and J lost 7; bases outside the gene matches: 7. Germline loops: CDR1 LNHDA, CDR2 SQIVND (reference sequence). The CDR3: CASKAGTSGTNEQFF. DNA for the CDR3: TGTGCCAGTAAAGCCGGGACTAGCGGGACTAATGAGCAGTTCTTC.

This clonotype showed up many times. The rearrangement links TRBV29-1 to TRBJ2-1; D might be TRBD1 (6 bases). CDR1 and CDR2 from the germline V gene are SQVTM and ANQGSEA. Trimming cost V 4 bases and J 1 base, with 11 bases left between them. The CDR3 consists of 14 residues. For the CDR3, the DNA is TGCAGCGTTGTGAGGGGGAGTTCCTACAATGAGCAGTTCTTC. Amino acids: CSVVRGSSYNEQFF.

This clonotype turned up a few times. The V and J genes are TRBV5-1 and TRBJ2-7; D gene ambiguous. Germline lookup yields CDR1 SGHRS and CDR2 YFSETQ. CDR3 length: 11 amino acids. V lost 7 bases to trimming and J lost 0 bases, with 5 bases between them. CDR3 sequence: CASHDSYEQYF. Written as DNA, the CDR3 is TGCGCCAGCCACGACTCCTACGAGCAGTACTTC.

This rearrangement joins TRBV27 to TRBJ1-4; D possibly corresponds to TRBD1 (6 bases). The V end lost 11 bases, the J end lost 3 bases, and 22 bases lay between the germline ends. Germline V gene sequence: CDR1 MNHEY, CDR2 SMNVEV (reference sequence). The CDR3 has 16 amino acids. The CDR3 spells CASRGGSNIANEKLFF. CDR3 DNA: TGTGCCTCAAGGGGGGGTTCGAATATCGCTAATGAAAAACTGTTTTTT.

This clonotype was seen only a few times. The chain is built from TRBV2 and TRBJ2-3; D remains unclear. The CDR3 is 12 residues long. In germline, CDR1 is SNHLY, CDR2 FYNNEI. Trimming cost V 2 bases and J 3 bases, with 3 bases left between them. The CDR3: CASSERTDTQYF. The CDR3 bases are TGTGCCAGCAGTGAAAGGACAGATACGCAGTATTTT.

Note on this clonotype: The germline gene is not matched at one end of the junction; a read error may be the cause. This CDR3 reads CASSPGQGAAKNIQYF. The CDR3 coding sequence is TGCGCCAGCAGCCCCGGACAGGGGGCGGCCAAAAACATTCAGTACTTC. The rearrangement uses TRBV18 and TRBJ2-4; the match to TRBD1 covers 11 bases. The CDR3 totals 16 residues. Germline V gene data show CDR1 as KGHSH and CDR2 as LQKENI.

There are a few counts of this clonotype. This rearrangement joins TRBV6-5 to TRBJ2-6; 7 bases line up with TRBD2. Germline assignment: CDR1 MNHEY and CDR2 SVGAGI. The CDR3 has 16 amino acids. Unmatched junction bases numbered 8, after V lost 5 bases and J lost 4 bases. The CDR3 nucleotides read TGTGCCAGCAGTCCGCCAGCGGGGCGAGGGGCCAACGTCCTGACTTTC. Translated, it gives CASSPPAGRGANVLTF.

V usage is TRBV7-9 and J usage is TRBJ1-4, with 7 bases fitting TRBD1. Germline V lookup: CDR1 SEHNR, CDR2 FQNEAQ (reference sequence). The CDR3 covers 20 residues. V gave up 0 bases and J gave up 5 bases; unmatched junction bases: 18. The CDR3 DNA is TGTGCCAGCAGCTTAGCTGTTATGGGGACAGAACTATTTATAAATGAAAAACTGTTTTTT. Translating it yields CASSLAVMGTELFINEKLFF.

The chain recombines TRBV21-1 with TRBJ2-1; the table assigns TRBD2, which was not confirmed against the DNA. TRBV21-1 represents a pseudogene. There are 18 residues in the CDR3. The CDR3 sequence is CASSRGDSGRISYNEQFF. CDR3 bases: TGTGCCAGCAGCAGGGGGGATAGCGGGAGGATTTCCTACAATGAGCAGTTCTTC.

The chain carries TRBV29-1 and TRBJ2-5; TRBD1 might be the D (6 bases). V lost 6 bases and J 1 base, leaving 12 bases between the germline ends. From germline, CDR1 is SQVTM and CDR2 ANQGSEA. The CDR3 is made up of 13 amino acids. Here the CDR3 reads CSVMPTGQETQYF. CDR3 DNA: TGCAGCGTAATGCCGACAGGCCAAGAGACCCAGTACTTC.

The V call is TRBV12-3 or TRBV12-4, the J call TRBJ1-2; 7 bases align to TRBD1. The CDR3 has 14 amino acids. The J segment lost 2 bases and the V segment lost 7 bases, leaving 7 bases of the junction unmatched. The CDR3 here is CASTSWDRNYGYTF. The CDR3, as DNA: TGTGCCAGCACAAGCTGGGACAGAAACTATGGCTACACCTTC.

This sequence joins TRBV18 and TRBJ2-6, with D perhaps given as TRBD1 or TRBD2 (5 bases each). The CDR3 extends over 19 amino acids. Germline V gene sequence: CDR1 KGHSH, CDR2 LQKENI. Deletions cut 4 bases from V and 0 bases from J, with 19 bases between. CDR3 loop: CASSHTPGREFSGANVLTF. CDR3 sequence (DNA): TGTGCCAGCTCACATACTCCGGGACGGGAATTCTCTGGGGCCAACGTCCTGACTTTC.

The chain links TRBV3-1 to TRBJ2-7; no definite D call. V gave up 4 bases and J gave up 9 bases, with 13 bases separating them. CDR3 length equals 12 residues. Germline-derived CDR1 and CDR2 are LGHDT and YNNKEL (reference sequence). In DNA form, the CDR3 reads TGTGCCAGCAGCCCACAGACCGATGCGCAGTACTTC. It translates to CASSPQTDAQYF.

This clonotype was detected ten times or more. The genes are TRBV10-3 and TRBJ2-7; 8 positions match TRBD1. The germline gives CDR1 ENHRY, CDR2 SYGVKD. Losses at the gene ends were 6 bases for V and 6 bases for J; bases not matched to a gene: 4. The CDR3 is 12 amino acids. CDR3 in DNA: TGTGCCATCAGATCCACAGGGGGCGAGCAGTACTTC. Amino acid sequence: CAIRSTGGEQYF.

V gene TRBV6-5 combines with J gene TRBJ1-5; the D gene is possibly TRBD1 (6 bases). The germline CDR1 and CDR2 sequences are MNHEY and SVGAGI. V dropped 2 bases and J dropped 11 bases, with 7 bases sitting between them. CDR3 length equals 11 residues. The DNA for the CDR3 is TGTGCCAGCAGTTACAGGGGGGCCCAGCATTTT. This sequence encodes CASSYRGAQHF.

The chain carries TRBV28 and TRBJ1-2, with no clear D. Germline assignment: CDR1 MDHEN and CDR2 SYDVKM. The germline V and J ends were trimmed by 8 bases and 4 bases, with 11 bases remaining between them. The CDR3 covers 12 residues. Here the CDR3 reads CASAQESYGYTF. For the CDR3, the DNA is TGTGCCAGCGCCCAGGAGTCCTATGGCTACACCTTC.

V usage is TRBV6-5 and J usage is TRBJ1-1; TRBD1 aligns across 9 bases. J gave up 4 bases and V 7 bases, and 7 bases lay outside the gene matches. Germline lookup yields CDR1 MNHEY and CDR2 SVGAGI. The CDR3 extends over 14 amino acids. The CDR3 loop reads CASNPRQGGTEAFF. The CDR3 DNA sequence: TGTGCCAGCAACCCTAGACAGGGGGGCACTGAAGCTTTCTTT.

The rearrangement joins TRBV6-2 or TRBV6-3 to TRBJ2-1; no clear D. The V gene's germline CDR1 is MNHEY and CDR2 SVGEGT. Trimming took 7 bases from V and 9 from J, leaving 13 bases between them. The CDR3 is made up of 12 amino acids. The CDR3 is CASTTPPGEQFF. CDR3 in DNA: TGTGCCAGCACCACCCCTCCAGGTGAGCAGTTCTTC.

This clonotype was counted only a few times. The CDR3 DNA is TGTGCCAGCAGTTACGCCGGACTAGGAGGCTACAATGAGCAGTTCTTC. Amino acids: CASSYAGLGGYNEQFF. The gene calls are TRBV6-6 and TRBJ2-1, with TRBD2 identical over 7 bases. CDR3 length equals 16 residues. With 2 bases clipped from V and 3 bases from J, the junction kept 7 bases outside the gene matches. Per germline, CDR1 MNHNY and CDR2 SVGAGI (reference sequence).

This clonotype came up a few times. The chain combines TRBV20-1 with TRBJ1-5, with D uncertain. Germline V lookup: CDR1 DFQATT, CDR2 SNEGSKA (reference sequence). This CDR3 is built from 12 residues. With 1 base removed from V and 9 bases from J, the gap between germline ends came to 10 bases. The CDR3 spells CSARVGSLPQHF. The DNA for the CDR3 is TGCAGTGCTAGAGTGGGATCCCTGCCCCAGCATTTT.

This clonotype was seen more than once but under ten times. The chain is built from TRBV14 and TRBJ1-5; D is unclear. Germline loops: CDR1 SGHDN, CDR2 FVKESK. V was clipped by 3 bases and J by 8 bases, with 11 bases between them. This CDR3 is built from 13 residues. The CDR3 bases are TGTGCCAGCAGCCACCCGTACGGGGAGCCCCAGCATTTT. Translating it yields CASSHPYGEPQHF. The entire variable domain, with the rest obtained from reference TRBV14 and TRBJ1-5, is as follows: EAGVTQFPSHSVIEKGQTVTLRCDPISGHDNLYWYRRVMGKEIKFLLHFVKESKQDESGMPNNRFLAERTGGTYSTLKVQPAELEDSGVYFCASSHPYGEPQHFGDGTRLSIL.

Concerning this clonotype itself: A read error may explain this, as a much larger clone is one base away. The chain carries TRBV4-1 and TRBJ2-3; 9 bases align to TRBD2. This CDR3 spans 16 amino acids. Trimming at V came to 5 bases and at J to 4 bases, leaving 10 bases not matched to a gene. The germline gives CDR1 MGHRA, CDR2 YSYEKL. The CDR3 nucleotides read TGCGCCAGCAGCAGACGGACTAGCGACCGTCCAGATACGCAGTATTTT. Its translation: CASSRRTSDRPDTQYF.

This sequence joins TRBV28 and TRBJ1-2, with 8 bases aligning to TRBD1. The V gene end was trimmed by 3 bases and the J gene end by 4 bases; junction bases not matched to a gene: 7. This CDR3 is 15 amino acids long. CDR1 is MDHEN and CDR2 is SYDVKM in the germline V gene. The CDR3: CASSFPGGNVYGYTF. The CDR3 bases are TGTGCCAGCAGTTTTCCAGGGGGCAACGTCTATGGCTACACCTTC.

The V and J genes are TRBV27 and TRBJ2-3; no definite D call. Looked up from germline, CDR1 is MNHEY and CDR2 is SMNVEV (reference sequence). V gave up 6 bases and J gave up 1 base, with 11 bases separating them. The CDR3 contains 14 residues. DNA of the CDR3: TGTGCCAGCAGGGAACACAGCGGCACAGATACGCAGTATTTT. Residues: CASREHSGTDTQYF.

The genes are TRBV5-6 and TRBJ2-7; the D gene is possibly TRBD1 (7 bases). Trimming left V 4 bases short and J 7 bases short, with 12 bases between. The CDR3 length is 12 residues. The germline V gene encodes CDR1 SGHDT and CDR2 YYEEEE. The CDR3 sequence is CASSAGQSEQYF. CDR3 DNA sequence: TGTGCCAGCAGCGCGGGACAGTCGGAGCAGTACTTC.